This T cell receptor beta chain was captured by sequencing in a study of T cell repertoires in cytomegalovirus infection. Study details: It was recently identified HLA-C-restricted and well-studied HLA-B-restricted CMV epitopes that the study used.

Via MiXCR, TCRdb re-called the reads, giving one row per CDR3 protein. The sample holds roughly 310,000 distinct CDR3 sequences, roughly 28% seen once. This clonotype was seen many times. Its antigen remains unidentified. CDR1 MNHNY and CDR2 SVGAGI come from the germline V gene (reference sequence). Deletions cut 0 bases from V and 3 bases from J, with 14 bases between. CDR3 length equals 16 residues. The source material was cultured PBMCs, sampled from culture after CMV antigen stimulation. The clonotype was recovered from a human donor in good health (CMV status not recorded). Some clones in this sample may be carry-over from other donors' samples. The chain uses TRBV6-6 and TRBJ1-1; D remains ambiguous. The CDR3 DNA is TGTGCCAGCAGTTACTCGGTACCGGGGTGGGACACTGAAGCTTTCTTT. Translating it yields CASSYSVPGWDTEAFF.